Shown below are 17 T cell receptor beta chains from a single sample sequenced in a study of blood T cell repertoires in COVID-19. Measured with immunoSEQ multiplex PCR; TCRdb has only the in-frame clones, and not every one. The sample includes fewer than 700,000 clones, approximately 88% seen only once; the top ten take less than 9%. Sequenced material: peripheral blood. The receptors here all came from a woman aged 50 to 60 with COVID-19, enrolled during active disease.

The chain joins TRBV2 to TRBJ1-1; possibly TRBD1 for D (5 bases). The V and J ends lost 8 bases and 1 base respectively, with 11 bases between them. Germline V gives CDR1 SNHLY, CDR2 FYNNEI. The CDR3 loop spans 13 amino acids. The CDR3 DNA is TGTGCCAGCTCCAGGGATCCGAACACTGAAGCTTTCTTT. Its translation is CASSRDPNTEAFF.

This clone was found a few times. The genes are TRBV7-9 and TRBJ2-1, with D possibly TRBD2 on 5 matching bases. This CDR3 spans 15 amino acids. Germline CDR1 is SEHNR and CDR2 is FQNEAQ (reference sequence). Trimming cost V 5 bases and J 0 bases, with 11 bases left between them. CDR3 residues: CASSLKGSSYNEQFF. CDR3 bases: TGTGCCAGCAGCCTGAAAGGGAGCTCCTACAATGAGCAGTTCTTC. The whole variable domain, remainder taken from reference TRBV7-9 and TRBJ2-1, is DTGVSQNPRHKITKRGQNVTFRCDPISEHNRLYWYRQTLGQGPEFLTYFQNEAQLEKSRLLSDRFSAERPKGSFSTLEIQRTEQGDSAMYLCASSLKGSSYNEQFFGPGTRLTVL.

The chain couples TRBV5-4 to TRBJ2-3; 7 nucleotides align to TRBD2. The CDR3 covers 18 residues. With 2 bases clipped from V and 0 bases from J, the junction kept 12 bases outside the gene matches. Germline assignment: CDR1 SGHNT and CDR2 YYREEE (reference sequence). The CDR3 coding sequence is TGTGCCAGCAGCTTAGATGGGAGTGCGGGACTAAGCACAGATACGCAGTATTTT. Residues: CASSLDGSAGLSTDTQYF.

The V call is TRBV19, the J call TRBJ2-1; a weak D match, TRBD2 (7 bases). Germline assignment: CDR1 LNHDA and CDR2 SQIVND (reference sequence). The V end was cut by 1 base, the J end by 6 bases, with 13 bases between. CDR3 length: 15 amino acids. CDR3: CASSIGGGGTNEQFF. The CDR3 DNA sequence: TGTGCCAGTAGTATAGGAGGGGGGGGCACCAATGAGCAGTTCTTC.

The V gene is TRBV6-4, the J gene TRBJ2-7; 9 bases are shared with TRBD1. The CDR3 loop spans 13 amino acids. Germline V gene data show CDR1 as MRHNA and CDR2 as SNTAGT. V lost 11 bases to trimming and J lost 2 bases; unmatched junction nucleotides: 7. The CDR3 DNA reads as TGTGCCCGGACGGACAGGGGCCCCTACGAGCAGTACTTC. This codes for CARTDRGPYEQYF.

The chain uses TRBV3-1 (or the pseudogene TRBV3-2) and TRBJ2-5; D unresolved. CDR3 size: 14 residues. Looked up from germline, CDR1 is LGHDT and CDR2 is YNNKEL (reference sequence). V was pared by 0 bases and J by 4 bases, with 9 bases between. Here the CDR3 DNA reads TGTGCCAGCAGCCAAGATCCCCTGGCAGAGACCCAGTACTTC. Translating it yields CASSQDPLAETQYF.

The chain couples TRBV5-6 to TRBJ2-3; D not certain. The CDR3 loop spans 14 amino acids. The V gene's germline CDR1 is SGHDT and CDR2 YYEEEE. V was clipped by 2 bases and J by 0 bases, with 7 bases between them. Written as DNA, the CDR3 is TGTGCCAGCAGCTTCGGAGTGAGCACAGATACGCAGTATTTT. Its translation is CASSFGVSTDTQYF.

This clone has a handful of counts. This rearrangement joins TRBV5-6 to TRBJ2-1; D is undetermined. The germline gives CDR1 SGHDT, CDR2 YYEEEE. With 0 bases removed from V and 3 bases from J, the gap between germline ends came to 10 bases. This CDR3 spans 15 amino acids. This chain's CDR3 is CASSLGDLYYNEQFF. The DNA of the CDR3 is TGTGCCAGCAGCTTGGGAGACTTGTACTACAATGAGCAGTTCTTC.

The V gene is TRBV2, the J gene TRBJ1-4, with D maybe TRBD1 (5 bases). The CDR3 contains 13 residues. V dropped 6 bases and J dropped 8 bases, with 13 bases sitting between them. In germline, CDR1 is SNHLY, CDR2 FYNNEI. In nucleotides, the CDR3 is TGTGCCAGCAGCCGGGGGTCGGACGAAAAACTGTTTTTT. It specifies CASSRGSDEKLFF.

The chain employs TRBV30 and TRBJ1-5, with D possibly TRBD1 on 5 matching bases. Germline CDR1 reads GTSNPN; CDR2 reads SVGIG (reference sequence). V shed 4 bases and J shed 6 bases, with 13 bases lying between them. This CDR3 is 13 amino acids long. Written as DNA, the CDR3 is TGTGCCTGGAATTCCGGGGGGGGTCAGCCCCAGCATTTT. As protein: CAWNSGGGQPQHF.

The V gene is TRBV2, the J gene TRBJ1-1; 10 bases fit TRBD1. Germline CDR1 is SNHLY and CDR2 is FYNNEI. The CDR3 is 13 amino acids. With 7 bases clipped from V and 5 bases from J, the junction kept 4 bases outside the gene matches. The DNA of the CDR3 is TGTGCCAGCAATGGGGACAGGGGTACTGAAGCTTTCTTT. It translates to CASNGDRGTEAFF.

The rearrangement links TRBV7-2 to TRBJ1-2, with 10 nucleotides matching TRBD1. From germline, CDR1 is SGHTA and CDR2 FQGNSA. V lost 1 base, J lost 4 bases, and 6 bases stayed unmatched. CDR3 length: 16 amino acids. The CDR3 loop is CASSLGGTGVVYGYTF. The CDR3 DNA reads as TGTGCCAGCAGCTTAGGGGGGACAGGGGTGGTCTATGGCTACACCTTC.

The genes are TRBV19 and TRBJ1-2; 9 nucleotides line up with TRBD1. The CDR3 length is 14 residues. The germline V gene encodes CDR1 LNHDA and CDR2 SQIVND (reference sequence). Trimming at V came to 5 bases and at J to 8 bases, leaving 9 bases not matched to a gene. The CDR3 nucleotides are TGTGCCAGTAGTCCGACAGGGGGGCCCCTAGGCTACACCTTC. Translating gives CASSPTGGPLGYTF.

This clone was seen a handful of times. The chain has TRBV7-9 and TRBJ2-7; the D is unclear. CDR1 and CDR2 (germline): SEHNR, FQNEAQ (reference sequence). Trimming left V 8 bases short and J 2 bases short, with 10 bases between. The CDR3 covers 12 residues. DNA of the CDR3: TGTGCCAGCGGAACAGAAGCCTACGAGCAGTACTTC. Protein product: CASGTEAYEQYF.

The rearrangement uses TRBV9 and TRBJ2-7, with 10 positions matching TRBD2. Germline-derived CDR1 and CDR2 are SGDLS and YYNGEE. This CDR3 has 16 residues. Trimming took 4 bases from V and 2 from J; bases not matched to a gene: 9. Here the CDR3 DNA reads TGTGCCAGCAGCCCAAAGGGGACTAGCGTCCCCTACGAGCAGTACTTC. This sequence encodes CASSPKGTSVPYEQYF.

J is TRBJ2-1 and V is TRBV7-2, with 7 bases that match TRBD2. This CDR3 spans 16 amino acids. The ends lost 5 bases at V and 1 base at J; junction bases unmatched: 8. CDR1 and CDR2 from the germline V gene are SGHTA and FQGNSA. Written as DNA, the CDR3 is TGTGCCAGCAGCATAGTCGGGGGGTCTTCCTACAATGAGCAGTTCTTC. Translating it yields CASSIVGGSSYNEQFF.

The chain links TRBV30 to TRBJ2-7; D remains ambiguous. This CDR3 spans 13 amino acids. Germline values: CDR1 GTSNPN, CDR2 SVGIG (reference sequence). Trimming shortened V by 0 bases and J by 5 bases, and 11 bases separated the two germline ends. The DNA of the CDR3 is TGTGCCTGGAGTGTACTCCGGAGAGACGAGCAGTACTTC. It codes for CAWSVLRRDEQYF.